The 19 T cell receptor beta chains below all came from one sample that was sequenced in a study of shared clonotypes between healthy human individuals. Data came from immunoSEQ multiplex PCR; TCRdb stores just in-frame clones and leaves some out. The sample includes over 850,000 clones, about 80% seen only once; the top ten take 0.6% to 0.7%. The sequenced sample was memory CD4+ T cells from PBMCs. Indicated subset: CD45RA-negative fraction. All receptors come from a man in his late teens or twenties in good health. Some clones in this sample may be carry-over from other donors' samples.

The chain uses TRBV7-2 and TRBJ2-7; the D is unclear. Germline assignment: CDR1 SGHTA and CDR2 FQGNSA. The CDR3 covers 13 residues. V dropped 4 bases and J dropped 3 bases, with 10 bases sitting between them. The CDR3 DNA reads TGTGCCAGCAGCTCCCGCCATATCTACGAGCAGTACTTC. It codes for CASSSRHIYEQYF.

This clone was counted a few times. The chain has TRBV6-4 and TRBJ2-4; possible D gene TRBD2, 7 bases. CDR1 is MRHNA and CDR2 is SNTAGT in the germline V gene. The ends were cut back, 6 bases at V and 0 bases at J, with 9 bases in the middle. There are 14 residues in the CDR3. The CDR3 region is CASRRGLAKNIQYF. CDR3 sequence (DNA): TGTGCCAGCAGGCGGGGGCTAGCCAAAAACATTCAGTACTTC.

This chain connects TRBV2 to TRBJ2-2; D is undetermined. The germline gives CDR1 SNHLY, CDR2 FYNNEI. CDR3 length equals 14 residues. Trimming left V 4 bases short and J 10 bases short, with 16 bases between. CDR3 sequence reads: CASSVTNLQSELFF. CDR3 nucleotides: TGTGCCAGCAGTGTTACCAACCTCCAGTCGGAGCTGTTTTTT.

The chain links TRBV2 to TRBJ2-1, with D possibly matching TRBD2 (5 bases). CDR1 and CDR2 (germline): SNHLY, FYNNEI. Trimming left V 6 bases short and J 9 bases short, with 12 bases between. This CDR3 is built from 12 residues. The CDR3: CASSVTRREQFF. For the CDR3, the DNA is TGTGCCAGCAGCGTTACTAGGCGTGAGCAGTTCTTC.

This clone was detected a few times. The sample has other DNA sequences that encode this CDR3 too. This chain links TRBV18 with TRBJ1-2; 7 bases match TRBD1. The trim removed 2 bases at V and 5 bases at J, leaving 2 bases unmatched. CDR3 length: 13 residues. CDR1 is KGHSH and CDR2 is LQKENI in the germline V gene. The DNA for the CDR3 is TGTGCCAGCTCACCAAGCAGGGGGTATGGCTACACCTTC. Encoded protein: CASSPSRGYGYTF.

The V and J genes are TRBV2 and TRBJ1-2; D is unclear. Deletions cut 5 bases from V and 4 bases from J, with 8 bases between. Per the germline V gene, CDR1 is SNHLY and CDR2 is FYNNEI. The CDR3 extends over 12 amino acids. The CDR3 loop reads CASSIGSYGYTF. The CDR3 DNA follows: TGTGCCAGCAGTATCGGAAGCTATGGCTACACCTTC.

This clone came up once. The chain has TRBV28 and TRBJ2-2; the D gene is possibly TRBD1 (5 bases). V dropped 6 bases and J dropped 1 base, with 15 bases sitting between them. The CDR3 length is 16 residues. CDR1 MDHEN and CDR2 SYDVKM come from the germline V gene. The CDR3 DNA reads as TGTGCCAGCAGCCACTTGACAGCAGTGAACACCGGGGAGCTGTTTTTT. It encodes CASSHLTAVNTGELFF.

Concerning this clone itself: One junction end does not reproduce the germline sequence, and a read error may be involved. This chain joins TRBV29-1 and TRBJ2-7; 9 bases fit TRBD1. Germline lookup yields CDR1 SQVTM and CDR2 ANQGSEA. CDR3 size: 12 residues. Here the CDR3 reads CSVKESTGGQYF. The CDR3 bases are TGCAGCGTTAAAGAGTCGACAGGGGGGCAGTACTTC.

The gene calls are TRBV27 and TRBJ2-5; 10 positions agree with TRBD2. In germline, CDR1 is MNHEY, CDR2 SMNVEV (reference sequence). This CDR3 spans 15 amino acids. The ends lost 5 bases at V and 4 bases at J; junction bases unmatched: 7. CDR3 protein: CASSVSSGSPETQYF. In nucleotides, the CDR3 is TGTGCCAGCAGTGTTTCTAGCGGGAGTCCAGAGACCCAGTACTTC.

The rearrangement links TRBV5-1 to TRBJ2-2; 7 bases align to TRBD2. Germline assignment: CDR1 SGHRS and CDR2 YFSETQ. The CDR3 has 15 amino acids. V was clipped by 2 bases and J by 1 base; unmatched bases: 2. The CDR3 DNA is TGCGCCAGCAGCTTTGGCGGGGGGAACACCGGGGAGCTGTTTTTT. The encoded protein is CASSFGGGNTGELFF.

The chain carries TRBV18 and TRBJ1-2, with D possibly TRBD1 on 6 matching bases. This CDR3 is built from 15 residues. The germline V gene has CDR1 KGHSH and CDR2 LQKENI. The V gene lost 3 bases and the J gene lost 7 bases, with 18 bases spanning the gap. The CDR3 region has the DNA TGTGCCAGCTCACCCGGACAGTCCCCCTTGGGTGGCTACACCTTC. Its protein product is CASSPGQSPLGGYTF.

This clone was seen more than once but under ten times. The V gene is TRBV7-9, the J gene TRBJ1-5; 9 bases match TRBD1. Germline CDR1 and CDR2: SEHNR and FQNEAQ (reference sequence). Trimming removed 4 bases from V and 4 bases from J; junction bases left unmatched: 5. The CDR3 runs to 15 residues. The CDR3 sequence: CASSSGTGLNQPQHF. CDR3 DNA: TGTGCCAGCAGCTCCGGGACAGGGCTTAATCAGCCCCAGCATTTT.

Of note for this clone: The same CDR3 can be traced to other DNA sequences in this sample. CDR3: CASSLEGQYGYTF. CDR3 nucleotides: TGTGCCAGCAGCTTGGAAGGGCAGTATGGCTACACCTTC. The chain joins TRBV5-5 to TRBJ1-2; D gene ambiguous. V was pared by 0 bases and J by 5 bases, with 8 bases between. CDR3 length: 13 amino acids. Per the germline V gene, CDR1 is SGHKS and CDR2 is YYEKEE (reference sequence). Complete variable domain (other parts from reference TRBV5-5 and TRBJ1-2): DAGVTQSPTHLIKTRGQQVTLRCSPISGHKSVSWYQQVLGQGPQFIFQYYEKEERGRGNFPDRFSARQFPNYSSELNVNALLLGDSALYLCASSLEGQYGYTFGSGTRLTVV.

In the case of this clone: The identical CDR3 is also encoded by other nucleotide sequences in the sample. J is TRBJ2-7 and V is TRBV15; D is unclear. Trimming left V 0 bases short and J 2 bases short, with 5 bases between. The CDR3 has 13 residues. Germline CDR1 is LNHNV and CDR2 is YYDKDF (reference sequence). The CDR3 nucleotides are TGTGCCACCAGCAGAGATCGGCCCTACGAGCAGTACTTC. As protein: CATSRDRPYEQYF. The variable domain in full, completed from reference TRBV15 and TRBJ2-7, reads DAMVIQNPRYQVTQFGKPVTLSCSQTLNHNVMYWYQQKSSQAPKLLFHYYDKDFNNEADTPDNFQSRRPNTSFCFLDIRSPGLGDTAMYLCATSRDRPYEQYFGPGTRLTVT.

The chain employs TRBV11-2 and TRBJ2-2; TRBD2 matches at 11 bases. With 1 base clipped from V and 0 bases from J, the junction kept 7 bases outside the gene matches. The CDR3 spans 19 residues. Germline assignment: CDR1 SGHAT and CDR2 FQNNGV. The CDR3 region has the DNA TGTGCCAGCAGCTTAGTTTACCCTAGCGGGAGGTCGAACACCGGGGAGCTGTTTTTT. Amino acid sequence: CASSLVYPSGRSNTGELFF.

The chain combines TRBV5-4 with TRBJ2-3; D is perhaps TRBD1 or TRBD2 (5 bases each). From germline, CDR1 is SGHNT and CDR2 YYREEE (reference sequence). The CDR3 length is 16 residues. V was clipped by 4 bases and J by 6 bases, with 21 bases between them. The CDR3 here is CASSVGPGPGEDTQYF. The DNA of the CDR3 is TGTGCCAGCAGCGTGGGACCCGGACCGGGTGAGGATACGCAGTATTTT.

The rearrangement uses TRBV28 and TRBJ1-4; 8 bases fit TRBD1. The CDR3 is 15 residues long. With V trimmed by 5 bases and J by 5 bases, 7 bases remained unmatched. Germline CDR1 reads MDHEN; CDR2 reads SYDVKM. DNA for the CDR3: TGTGCCAGCAGTCCCCAGGGACAGGTGAATGAAAAACTGTTTTTT. Its protein product is CASSPQGQVNEKLFF. The full variable domain, rest sourced from reference TRBV28 and TRBJ1-4, is DVKVTQSSRYLVKRTGEKVFLECVQDMDHENMFWYRQDPGLGLRLIYFSYDVKMKEKGDIPEGYSVSREKKERFSLILESASTNQTSMYLCASSPQGQVNEKLFFGSGTQLSVL.

This clone was observed a single time. The rearrangement joins TRBV5-1 to TRBJ2-5; the D gene is possibly TRBD1 (6 bases). Germline CDR1 reads SGHRS; CDR2 reads YFSETQ. The CDR3 consists of 15 residues. Trimming shortened V by 2 bases and J by 2 bases, and 13 bases separated the two germline ends. The CDR3 DNA reads TGCGCCAGCAGCTTTAATACAGGGAATCAAGAGACCCAGTACTTC. Translation: CASSFNTGNQETQYF.

CDR3 region: CASSPSGRVSGELFF. Here the CDR3 DNA reads TGTGCCAGCAGCCCTAGCGGGAGAGTCTCCGGGGAGCTGTTTTTT. The J gene is TRBJ2-2, the V gene TRBV7-9; 10 bases are a match to TRBD2. CDR3 length equals 15 residues. After removal of 5 bases from V and 6 bases from J, the junction contained 6 bases not matched to a gene. Per germline, CDR1 SEHNR and CDR2 FQNEAQ (reference sequence).